This T cell receptor beta chain was recorded in a study of OX40 agonist ivuxolimab in advanced cancers. Study summary: Ivuxolimab is a fully human IgG2 antibody that activates OX40 (CD134). A male proportion of 82.7% was recorded, with mean age around 62 years and range about 20 to 90. The eligibility criteria allowed prior anti-PD-1, anti-PD-L1 or anti-CTLA-4 therapy, and 30% to 40% had some. Three patients, one with hepatocellular carcinoma and two with cutaneous melanoma, responded partially.

By frequency in the sample, this clone is medium-sized. Here immunoSEQ multiplex PCR was the method, and the copy in TCRdb shows in-frame clones only, minus some. The sample lists around 48,000 clones; about 85% were seen once. This CDR3 is built from 16 residues. The trim removed 5 bases at V and 0 bases at J, leaving 6 bases unmatched. CDR1 and CDR2 (germline): SEHNR, FQNEAQ (reference sequence). The specimen comprised CD4+ or CD8+ T cells sorted from blood, sampled in a trial of the OX40 agonist ivuxolimab. V and J are TRBV7-9 and TRBJ1-5; 8 bases line up with TRBD1. This TCR was sampled from an adult with an advanced solid tumor such as melanoma, head and neck, liver or kidney cancer. Written as DNA, the CDR3 is TGTGCCAGCAGCCGAGGGACAGGACTTAGCAATCAGCCCCAGCATTTT. As protein: CASSRGTGLSNQPQHF.